This T cell receptor beta chain was retrieved from a study of cytomegalovirus exposure and HLA in healthy donors. Whole-study results and caveats: In a later analysis, first-cohort TCR clusters were found to tend to co-occur in the 120 or so validation repertoires. Cytomegalovirus-associated TCR beta chains were listed, numbering roughly 150. Rarity characterized most TCR sequences, yet some public TCRs appeared in many donors. The classifier reportedly diagnosed cytomegalovirus status with high sensitivity and specificity.

Data came from immunoSEQ multiplex PCR; TCRdb stores just in-frame clones and leaves some out. Seen here are roughly 150,000 clones, 85% to 95% observed once, and the top ten hold approximately 1.8%. The ends were cut back, 5 bases at V and 4 bases at J, with 18 bases in the middle. In germline, CDR1 is LNHNV, CDR2 YYDKDF (reference sequence). This CDR3 spans 16 amino acids. Comment on this clone: Its antigen is not known.

The receptor was isolated from a young man in good health and CMV-seropositive. Sequencing input: PBMCs. V and J are TRBV15 and TRBJ1-5; D is ambiguous. CDR3: CATSPLGGIRNQPQHF. The CDR3 nucleotides are TGTGCCACCAGCCCCCTGGGAGGAATCCGGAATCAGCCCCAGCATTTT.